The rows below give T cell receptor beta chains drawn from one sample of a study of cytomegalovirus exposure and HLA in healthy donors. TCRdb's copy holds only in-frame clones and misses some; the assay was immunoSEQ multiplex PCR. The repertoire includes fewer than 200,000 clones, around 76% of them detected once, and roughly 6.6% sits in the top ten. Sequencing was carried out using PBMCs. These receptors were obtained from a man aged 40-50 years in good health and CMV-seropositive. Both conserved end residues are part of each CDR3. Each record gives: V gene, J gene, clone size, D gene, CDR3 DNA, CDR3 protein. A D gene is named only where the DNA matches it firmly. Size is stated for part of the rows, as once, few or many counts, or as a class when the clone is expanded.

>TRBV30|TRBJ1-5|NA|TRBD1
TGTGCCTGGAGTCCCATCGGACAGGGGGCGGATCAGCCCCAGCATTTT
CAWSPIGQGADQPQHF
>TRBV7-2|TRBJ2-1|few|NA
TGTGCCAGCAGCTTCAGACTGGGGGCCGATGAGCAGTTCTTC
CASSFRLGADEQFF
>TRBV7-8|TRBJ1-1|NA|NA
TGTGCCAACTCACAGGGCGTGAACACTGAAGCTTTCTTT
CANSQGVNTEAFF
>TRBV14|TRBJ1-2|few|NA
TGTGCCAGCAGCCAAGTGCAGGGGAGCTATGGCTACACCTTC
CASSQVQGSYGYTF
>TRBV9|TRBJ2-5|NA|NA
TGTGCCAGCAGCGTAGCTGGGGGGGAGACCCAGTACTTC
CASSVAGGETQYF
>TRBV5-5|TRBJ1-2|NA|TRBD1
TGTGCCAGCAGCTTAAACAGGGGGGAGTACTATAACTATGGCTACACCTTC
CASSLNRGEYYNYGYTF
>TRBV5-1|TRBJ2-2|NA|TRBD1
TGCGCCAGCAGCCCCGGGACAGGGGTTTTCAACGGGGAGCTGTTTTTT
CASSPGTGVFNGELFF
>TRBV19|TRBJ2-6|NA|NA
TGTGCCAGTACCAATTCGGGCTCTGGGGCCAACGTCCTGACTTTC
CASTNSGSGANVLTF
>TRBV5-4|TRBJ2-2|NA|TRBD1
TGTGCCAGCAGCGACGGGACAGGGTCCCCCGGGGAGCTGTTTTTT
CASSDGTGSPGELFF
>TRBV2|TRBJ2-5|NA|TRBD1
TGTGCCAGCAGTAAGGACAGGGAAGAGACCCAGTACTTC
CASSKDREETQYF
>TRBV5-5|TRBJ2-5|NA|TRBD1
TGTGCCAGCAGCACAGGACAGGGTCGGGAGACCCAGTACTTC
CASSTGQGRETQYF
>TRBV19|TRBJ1-2|NA|TRBD1
TGTGCCAGTCAACAGGGGGCGAACTATGGCTACACCTTC
CASQQGANYGYTF
>TRBV2|TRBJ1-3|NA|NA
TGTGCCAGCGAGGGAAACACTATATATTTT
CASEGNTIYF
>TRBV4-3|TRBJ2-5|NA|TRBD1
TGCGCCAGCAGCCGTGACCTAGGGACAGGGATCGAGACCCAGTACTTC
CASSRDLGTGIETQYF
>TRBV10-3|TRBJ2-3|few|NA
TGTGCCATCAGTGAGTCGCCGTCCGGAGATACGCAGTATTTT
CAISESPSGDTQYF